This T cell receptor (beta chain) originates from a study of T cell responses to AZD1222 COVID-19 vaccine (dated by TCRdb to the early 2020s). Background on the whole study: TCR sequencing was performed for roughly 250 trial participants, of whom about 200 were given two doses of AZD1222 and around 26 were given two doses of MenACWY control vaccine. Enrollment into the trials was organized by age into subgroups of 18-55, 56-69 and 70-plus years, and those subgroups contained roughly 150, 30 and 60 TCR-sequenced participants, respectively.

Worth noting for this clone: No cognate antigen has been identified for it. Base qualities are not at hand, and no much larger clone is one base apart.

Overall results and qualifications from the work: Participants were mostly white British and included more females than males, and it was suggested by the authors that clonal diversity may have been underestimated. Conclusions about previously exposed vaccinees are limited, since just 6 or 7 AZD1222 recipients were seropositive for SARS-CoV-2 at baseline. In the small 56-69-year group, the increase in depth fell short of significance, most likely because of low power. Reportedly, almost half of the unique spike-specific TCRs recognized epitopes lying outside the regions that are mutated in the B.1.351 and B.1.1.7 variants. No day 14 peak-response samples were available, so repertoires were characterized only after the peak T cell response. Vaccine-associated CD4 TCRs spanned the whole spike protein, with dominant responses in regions 160-218 and 743-854. Spike-specific TCR breadth and depth rose significantly after two AZD1222 doses compared with day 0 and with MenACWY recipients.

The CDR3 regions of human TCRbeta chains were subjected to immunosequencing. The study's own analysis went as follows. TCRs in the repertoires were matched against a reference library of SARS-CoV-2-specific TCRs that had been generated with the MIRA antigen-specificity platform. Breadth was defined as the fraction of unique TCRs that were SARS-CoV-2-associated. Depth was defined as the fraction of total T cells that were SARS-CoV-2-associated. Using the MIRA data, each spike-specific TCR was mapped to the spike region that the TCR reacts to and placed in a CD4 or CD8 class. Log10-transformed breadth and depth values were compared by one-way ANOVA with Sidak's multiple comparisons tests. As stored in TCRdb, this immuneACCESS dataset retains in-frame rearrangements with V and J assigned. A fraction of the clones does not appear; measured against another copy, unresolved V genes explain less than half of the discrepancy, and the remainder lacks a known reason. V and J calls and clone size are given by that table; D and trimming were obtained from the DNA. A total of approximately 150,000 clones appear in this sample, 85% to 95% of them only once. Roughly 10% of the sample comes from the top ten.

Reading the label with the study, this specimen's time point is: about 28 days (+/-7) after the second vaccine dose. AZD1222 recipients with second doses at about 4 weeks or about 12 weeks were pooled, because spike-specific TCR depth and breadth did not differ between schedules. Samples from vaccinated people were obtained from the UK trials COV001 and COV002, which included a single-blind randomized controlled phase 2/3 trial of AZD1222 (ChAdOx1 nCoV-19) in healthy adults. For TCRbeta chain sequencing, PBMC samples from trial participants were taken at day 0 and at day 28 after the second dose. Sequencing was performed on peripheral blood, taken 28 days after the second AZD1222 dose. The sequence came from an adult who received the AZD1222 COVID-19 vaccine.

The CDR3 reads as follows: CASSDEGLGPYGYTF. The DNA sequence is given as TGCGCCAGCAGCGACGAGGGGCTCGGCCCCTATGGCTACACCTTC. The chain is assembled from TRBV5-1 and TRBJ1-2; the D gene is perhaps TRBD1, from 5 matching bases. V and J are truncated by 4 bases and 4 bases respectively, leaving an intervening sequence of 17 bases. Sequences SGHRS (CDR1) and YFSETQ (CDR2) are obtained from the germline V gene. Including cysteine and phenylalanine, the CDR3 has 15 amino acids. Just the 45-base CDR3 DNA is kept, in frame starting at base 1. Where the CDR3 stops, the reference TRBV5-1 and TRBJ1-2 genes take over; the full variable domain is KAGVTQTPRYLIKTRGQQVTLSCSPISGHRSVSWYQQTPGQGLQFLFEYFSETQRNKGNFPGRFSGRQFSNSRSEMNVSTLELGDSALYLCASSDEGLGPYGYTFGSGTRLTVV.